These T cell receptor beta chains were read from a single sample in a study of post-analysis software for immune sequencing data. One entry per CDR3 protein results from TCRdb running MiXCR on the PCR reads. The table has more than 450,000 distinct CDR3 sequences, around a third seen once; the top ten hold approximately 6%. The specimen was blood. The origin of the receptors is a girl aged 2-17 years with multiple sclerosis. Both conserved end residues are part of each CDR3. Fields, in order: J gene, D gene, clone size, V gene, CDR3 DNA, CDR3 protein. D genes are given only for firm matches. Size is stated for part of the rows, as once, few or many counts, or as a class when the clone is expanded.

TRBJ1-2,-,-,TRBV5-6,TGTGCCAGCAGCCTACAGACTTATGGCTACACCTTC,CASSLQTYGYTF
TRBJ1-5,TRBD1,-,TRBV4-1,TGCGCCAGCAGCCAGGAGCCGGGGACAGGGTTTCAGCCCCAGCATTTT,CASSQEPGTGFQPQHF
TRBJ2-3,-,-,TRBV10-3,TGTGCCATCAGCGCCGTTGACAGCACAGATACGCAGTATTTT,CAISAVDSTDTQYF
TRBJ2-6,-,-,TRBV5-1,TGCGCCAGCAGCGACCGAGGGGGGTTTAGTGGAGCTGGGGCCAACGTCCTGACTTTC,CASSDRGGFSGAGANVLTF
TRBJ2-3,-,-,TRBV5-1,TGCGCCAGCAGCTTGGAGGTGGGAGATACGCAGTATTTT,CASSLEVGDTQYF
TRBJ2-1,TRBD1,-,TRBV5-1,TGCGCCAGCAGCGGGGACAGGGGGCACTCCTACAATGAGCAGTTCTTC,CASSGDRGHSYNEQFF
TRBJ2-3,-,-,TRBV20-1,TGCAGTGCTAGAGATTCGGCGGGAACAACCTCGGGCGGTACGCAGTATTTT,CSARDSAGTTSGGTQYF
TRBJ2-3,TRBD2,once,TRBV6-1,TGTGCCAGCAGTGAACCTCGGACTAGCGGTACAGATACGCAGTATTTT,CASSEPRTSGTDTQYF
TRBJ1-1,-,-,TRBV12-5,TGTGCTAGTGGTTTGGAGGGCGAAGCTTTCTTT,CASGLEGEAFF
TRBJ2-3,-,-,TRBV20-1,TGCAGTGCTAGTGCAGGGCCGCAGTATTTT,CSASAGPQYF
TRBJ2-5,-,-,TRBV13,TGTGCCAGCAGCGTAAGGGGCCGGGGAGAGACCCAGTACTTC,CASSVRGRGETQYF
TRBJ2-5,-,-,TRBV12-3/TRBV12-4,TGTGCCAGCTGGGCAGGAGCCCCGCAAGAGACCCAGTACTTC,CASWAGAPQETQYF
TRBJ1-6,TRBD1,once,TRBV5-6,TGTGCCAGCAGCCCGAGGAGGACAGGGGGTGGTTCACCCCTCCACTTT,CASSPRRTGGGSPLHF
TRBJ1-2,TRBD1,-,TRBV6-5,TGTACCAGCAGTTACCTGCGGACAGGGGGCTATGGCTACACCTTC,CTSSYLRTGGYGYTF
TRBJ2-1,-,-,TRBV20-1,TGCAGTGTCGTGTGGGGGAGCTCCTACAATGAGCAGTTCTTC,CSVVWGSSYNEQFF
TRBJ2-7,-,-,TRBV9,TGTGCCAGCAGCGTAGGTGGGACAACCTACGAGCAGTACTTC,CASSVGGTTYEQYF
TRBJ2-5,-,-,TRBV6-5,TGTGCCAGCAGCTTAGGAGTCGGCTACCTGGATGGAACTCAAGAGACCCAGTACTTC,CASSLGVGYLDGTQETQYF
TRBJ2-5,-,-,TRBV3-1,TGTGCCAGCAGCCAAGATGGGGACATCCGACCTCAAGAGACCCAGTACTTC,CASSQDGDIRPQETQYF
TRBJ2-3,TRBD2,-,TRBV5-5,TGTGCCAGCAGCTCTGGGAGCGGGGGGAGGACAGATACGCAGTATTTT,CASSSGSGGRTDTQYF
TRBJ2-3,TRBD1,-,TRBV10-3,TGTGCCATCAGTGACGGACAGGCGATCACGGGTACGCAGTATTTT,CAISDGQAITGTQYF
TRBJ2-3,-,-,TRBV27,TGTGCCAGCAGTTTCCTCCGGGACGGCACAGATACGCAGTATTTT,CASSFLRDGTDTQYF
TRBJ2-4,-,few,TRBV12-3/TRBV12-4,TGTGCCAGCAGTTTCGGGGGGCTCTTAGCCAAAAACATTCAGTACTTC,CASSFGGLLAKNIQYF
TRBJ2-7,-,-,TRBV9,TGTGCCAGCAGCGTAGGGTCAGAGCCCTACGAGCAGTACTTC,CASSVGSEPYEQYF
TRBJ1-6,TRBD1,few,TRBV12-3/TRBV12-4,TGTGCCAGCACTTACTCGACAGGGGGCGCGAATTCACCCCTCCACTTT,CASTYSTGGANSPLHF
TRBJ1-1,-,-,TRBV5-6,TGTGCCAGCAGCTTGGCCGGGGTAGGCGGCACTGAAGCTTTCTTT,CASSLAGVGGTEAFF
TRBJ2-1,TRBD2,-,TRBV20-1,TGCAGTGCTAGAGAGCTAGCGGGGGAGGTTTCCTACAATGAGCAGTTCTTC,CSARELAGEVSYNEQFF
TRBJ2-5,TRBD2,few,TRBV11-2,TGTGCCAGCAGCTTAATACTAGCGGGGGTACAAGAGACCCAGTACTTC,CASSLILAGVQETQYF
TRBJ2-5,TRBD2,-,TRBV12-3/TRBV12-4,TGTGCCAGCAGTCCCCCTGGAGCGGGGGCGATTGAATTGGAGACCCAGTACTTC,CASSPPGAGAIELETQYF
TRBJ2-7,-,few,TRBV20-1,TGCAGTGCTAGTAGGGACAACTCCTACGAGCAGTACTTC,CSASRDNSYEQYF
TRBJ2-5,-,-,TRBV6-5,TGTGCCAGCAGTTCATTGGGGGAAGTAGAGACCCAGTACTTC,CASSSLGEVETQYF
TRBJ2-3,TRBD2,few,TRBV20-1,TGCAGTGCTAGAGATCCTAGCGGGTTCACAGATACGCAGTATTTT,CSARDPSGFTDTQYF
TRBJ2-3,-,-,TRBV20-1,TGCAGTGCTAGAGTGGAACGGGATACGCGGTATTTT,CSARVERDTRYF
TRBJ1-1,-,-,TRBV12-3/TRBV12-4,TGTGCCAGCGGTCTAATAAGGGAAGCTTTCTTT,CASGLIREAFF
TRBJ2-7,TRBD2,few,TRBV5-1,TGCGCCAGCAGCACAGGGCAAGCGGGGGCCCCCTACGAGCAGTACTTC,CASSTGQAGAPYEQYF
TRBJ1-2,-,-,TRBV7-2,TGTGCCAGCAGCTTACGCGAAGGATCCAACTATGGCTACACCTTC,CASSLREGSNYGYTF
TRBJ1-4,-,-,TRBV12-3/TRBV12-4,TGTGCCAGCAGTTTAGGGCTGGTCGCCGTGAGTGAAAAACTGTTTTTT,CASSLGLVAVSEKLFF
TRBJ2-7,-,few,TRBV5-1,TGCGCCAGCAGCTTGGGCAGGGGCTCCCACGAGCAGTACTTC,CASSLGRGSHEQYF
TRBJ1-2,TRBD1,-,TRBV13,TGTGCCAGCAGCCCACGGGACAGGGGTTGGAGTGGCTACACCTTC,CASSPRDRGWSGYTF
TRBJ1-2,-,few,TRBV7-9,TGTGCCAGCAGCTTAGTAAAGGGCTACACCTTC,CASSLVKGYTF
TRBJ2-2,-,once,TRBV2,TGTGCCAGCAGTGAACGTGGGGGCGGGACCGGGGAGCTGTTTTTT,CASSERGGGTGELFF
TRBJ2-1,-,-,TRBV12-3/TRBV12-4,TGTGCCAGCAGGATAGACAATGAGCAGTTCTTC,CASRIDNEQFF
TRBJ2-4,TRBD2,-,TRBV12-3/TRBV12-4,TGTGCCAGCAGCCTTGCGGGGGGCCCTCACGTTCAGTACTTC,CASSLAGGPHVQYF
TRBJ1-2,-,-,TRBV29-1,TGCAGCGTTTCAGTAGGGGATGGCTACACCTTC,CSVSVGDGYTF
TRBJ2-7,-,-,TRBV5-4,TGTGCCAGCAGCTTGAAATTCTACGAGCAGTACTTC,CASSLKFYEQYF
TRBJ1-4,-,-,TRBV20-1,TGCAGTGCTAGTCAGAGAAATAGGGAAAAACGGTTTTTT,CSASQRNREKRFF
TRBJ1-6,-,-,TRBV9,TGTGCCAGCAGCCCTCAACAGAGACCCGATGGGTCACCCCTCCACTTT,CASSPQQRPDGSPLHF
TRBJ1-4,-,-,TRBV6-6,TGTGCCAGCAGTTACTCTGATGAAAAACTGTTTTTT,CASSYSDEKLFF
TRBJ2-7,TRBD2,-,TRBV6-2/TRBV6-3,TGTGCCAGCAGTCCCGGGACTAGCGGGGGGAGCCACTACGAGCAGTACTTC,CASSPGTSGGSHYEQYF
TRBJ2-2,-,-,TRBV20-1,TGCAGTGCACTATCGGGCAGGCAGAACACCGGGGAGCTGTTTTTT,CSALSGRQNTGELFF
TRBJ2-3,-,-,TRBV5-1,TGCGCCAGCAGCTTGGGACTGTCCCTCACAGATACGCAGTATTTT,CASSLGLSLTDTQYF
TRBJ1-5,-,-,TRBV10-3,TGTGCCATCAGTGCGGCAAATAGGGAGCAGCCCCAGCATTTT,CAISAANREQPQHF